This paragraph covers one TCR beta chain sequence. The antigen is not known. This specimen comes from a study of OX40 agonist ivuxolimab in advanced cancers. The overall study: Ivuxolimab, which is an agonistic anti-OX40 (CD134) antibody, was administered to the patients. Patients with prior anti-PD-1, anti-PD-L1 or anti-CTLA-4 therapy were eligible; roughly 40% had some.

Generated by immunoSEQ multiplex PCR, the TCRdb table keeps only in-frame clones and is missing some. The table has about 84,000 clones, approximately 89% seen once. Study results and caveats: Compared with others, partial responders at 0.1-3.0 mg/kg displayed clonal expansion among the lowest. Antigen targets of the expanded peripheral T cells went undetermined.

The source was CD4+ or CD8+ T cells sorted from blood, collected in a trial of the OX40 agonist ivuxolimab. The receptor comes from an adult with an advanced solid tumor such as melanoma, head and neck, liver or kidney cancer.

The CDR3 reads CASSVVDIYNEQFF. CDR3 bases: TGTGCCAGCAGCGTAGTAGATATCTACAATGAGCAGTTCTTC. J is TRBJ2-1 and V is TRBV9, with D unresolved. The CDR3 runs to 14 residues. Trimming removed 0 bases from V and 3 bases from J, with 7 bases in between. Germline CDR1 and CDR2: SGDLS and YYNGEE.